These T cell receptor beta chains were read from a single sample in a study of tumor-infiltrating lymphocytes in primary liver carcinoma. One entry per CDR3 protein, called by TCRdb with MiXCR from the multiplex PCR reads. The table shows about 350,000 distinct CDR3 sequences, with 65% occurring only once. Source material: peripheral blood. These receptors originate from a man aged 40-55 years with primary liver carcinoma and hepatitis B virus infection. The conserved cysteine and the conserved F or W are not part of the CDR3 here. A row's size may be missing; if present it is once, few, many or a size class.

V gene: TRBV6-1
CDR3 length: 14
clone size: many
J gene: TRBJ1-5
CDR3 protein: ASSARDGQMNQPQH

V gene: TRBV29-1
CDR3 length: 10
clone size: -
J gene: TRBJ2-7
CDR3 protein: SVEREVPEQH

V gene: TRBV28
CDR3 length: 14
clone size: -
J gene: TRBJ2-1
CDR3 protein: ASSFPSGRVGNEQF

V gene: TRBV10-2
CDR3 length: 16
clone size: -
J gene: TRBJ2-5
CDR3 protein: ASSESRDLTTTQETQY

V gene: TRBV6-6
CDR3 length: 10
clone size: once
J gene: TRBJ1-1
CDR3 protein: ASNPGKGGAF

V gene: TRBV6-5
CDR3 length: 14
clone size: -
J gene: TRBJ2-6
CDR3 protein: ASSRSIHSGANVLT

V gene: TRBV28
CDR3 length: 10
clone size: few
J gene: TRBJ1-3
CDR3 protein: AVYDSGNTIY

V gene: TRBV6-2/TRBV6-3
CDR3 length: 14
clone size: few
J gene: TRBJ2-3
CDR3 protein: ASSPRLREYTDTQY

V gene: TRBV13
CDR3 length: 13
clone size: -
J gene: TRBJ2-7
CDR3 protein: SSSPPGQASYGQY

V gene: TRBV12-3/TRBV12-4
CDR3 length: 13
clone size: many
J gene: TRBJ1-1
CDR3 protein: ASSFGQGMNTEAF

V gene: TRBV12-3/TRBV12-4
CDR3 length: 14
clone size: -
J gene: TRBJ2-2
CDR3 protein: ASSLVGGPDTGELF